Following are 24 T cell receptor beta chains from one sample sequenced in a study of shared clonotypes between healthy human individuals. Naive CD8 isolation took CD45RO-negative cells positively selected for CCR7 and excluded terminally differentiated effector memory CD45RA+ cells. The data were produced by immunoSEQ multiplex PCR, yet TCRdb's version contains in-frame clones alone and is incomplete. The sample yields around 2.1 million clones, about 92% seen once. The sample comprised naive CD8+ T cells from PBMCs. These receptors were collected from a man aged 18 to 29 in good health. Some clones in this sample may be carry-over from other donors' samples.

In its sample, this clone was seen once. This chain uses TRBV28 with TRBJ2-7; the match to TRBD1 covers 7 bases. V lost 7 bases to trimming and J lost 3 bases; unmatched junction nucleotides: 9. Germline lookup yields CDR1 MDHEN and CDR2 SYDVKM. This CDR3 has 14 residues. CDR3 DNA: TGTGCCAGCACCTCCGGGACAGCATTCTACGAGCAGTACTTC. Encoded protein: CASTSGTAFYEQYF.

This chain uses TRBV5-8 with TRBJ2-7; TRBD1 aligns across 9 bases. This CDR3 spans 15 amino acids. J gave up 3 bases and V 0 bases, and 4 bases lay outside the gene matches. CDR1 is SGHTS and CDR2 is YDEGEE in the germline V gene. As DNA, the CDR3 is TGTGCCAGCAGCTTGGAAGACAGGGGGTACTACGAGCAGTACTTC. This translates into CASSLEDRGYYEQYF.

J is TRBJ2-1 and V is TRBV7-9; unclear D gene. With 5 bases removed from V and 7 bases from J, the gap between germline ends came to 12 bases. Germline values: CDR1 SEHNR, CDR2 FQNEAQ (reference sequence). The CDR3 has 13 residues. The CDR3 DNA follows: TGTGCCAGCAGCCGTCCCGGTGGGAATGAGCAGTTCTTC. This gives the protein CASSRPGGNEQFF.

The chain employs TRBV1 and TRBJ2-3; no DNA check was done on the table's D call, TRBD2. TRBV1 is listed as a pseudogene. CDR3 length: 13 amino acids. The DNA of the CDR3 is TGCACCAGCAGCCAAAGGACGGGGGATACGCAGTATTTT. This encodes CTSSQRTGDTQYF.

The chain recombines TRBV6-6 with TRBJ2-1; D is unclear. The germline V and J ends were trimmed by 8 bases and 0 bases, with 2 bases remaining between them. The CDR3 is 11 residues long. In germline, CDR1 is MNHNY, CDR2 SVGAGI (reference sequence). CDR3 nucleotides: TGTGCCAGCGGCTCCTACAATGAGCAGTTCTTC. Translating gives CASGSYNEQFF.

As regards this clone: Different DNA sequences within this sample yield the same CDR3. The genes are TRBV27 and TRBJ2-7, with D maybe TRBD1 (6 bases). The V gene lost 5 bases and the J gene lost 1 base, with 9 bases spanning the gap. Germline CDR1 reads MNHEY; CDR2 reads SMNVEV (reference sequence). There are 13 residues in the CDR3. The CDR3 coding sequence is TGTGCCAGCAGTCTTGGACAGTCCTACGAGCAGTACTTC. It encodes CASSLGQSYEQYF.

This clone appeared once. CDR3 in amino acids: CASSSLTESRAYGYTF. DNA for the CDR3: TGTGCCAGCAGCTCCCTTACCGAGAGCAGGGCCTATGGCTACACCTTC. The chain carries TRBV7-9 and TRBJ1-2, with D possibly matching TRBD1 (5 bases). Germline V lookup: CDR1 SEHNR, CDR2 FQNEAQ (reference sequence). The CDR3 has 16 residues. Trimming removed 4 bases at V and 4 bases at J, with 19 bases between.

The chain has TRBV6-6 and TRBJ2-7; TRBD2 matches 10 bases. Per germline, CDR1 MNHNY and CDR2 SVGAGI (reference sequence). V dropped 5 bases and J dropped 2; count of bases not matched to a gene: 9. The CDR3 is 16 amino acids. The CDR3 here is CASSLTIAGGTYEQYF. CDR3 DNA: TGTGCCAGCAGTCTCACAATAGCGGGGGGTACCTACGAGCAGTACTTC.

The chain employs TRBV10-2 and TRBJ2-7; 7 bases are a match to TRBD1. Germline assignment: CDR1 WSHSY and CDR2 SAAADI. V shed 6 bases and J 2 bases; nucleotides not matched to a gene: 7. CDR3 length: 14 residues. This CDR3 is CASSATGIAYEQYF. The CDR3 coding sequence is TGCGCCAGCAGCGCGACAGGGATTGCCTACGAGCAGTACTTC.

The CDR3 loop reads CASSPPSGENTEAFF. The CDR3 DNA reads as TGTGCCAGCAGCCCCCCCTCGGGAGAAAACACTGAAGCTTTCTTT. The genes are TRBV9 and TRBJ1-1; D is uncertain. CDR3 length equals 15 residues. CDR1 SGDLS and CDR2 YYNGEE come from the germline V gene. The germline V and J ends were trimmed by 4 bases and 2 bases, with 15 bases remaining between them.

V gene TRBV2 combines with J gene TRBJ1-1, with TRBD1 matching over 10 bases. Trimming removed 6 bases from V and 4 bases from J; junction bases left unmatched: 8. Germline-derived CDR1 and CDR2 are SNHLY and FYNNEI. The CDR3 is 15 amino acids. The DNA of the CDR3 is TGTGCCAGCAGGGGCCACGGGACAGGGGCCACTGAAGCTTTCTTT. This codes for CASRGHGTGATEAFF.

The chain carries TRBV7-9 and TRBJ2-7; a weak D match, TRBD1 (6 bases). This CDR3 has 13 residues. V lost 5 bases, J lost 6 bases, and 14 bases lay in between. CDR1 and CDR2 from the germline V gene are SEHNR and FQNEAQ (reference sequence). The CDR3 DNA is TGTGCCAGCAGCCAACAGGGAAGAGGCGAGCAGTACTTC. It is translated as CASSQQGRGEQYF.

CDR3 sequence: CSVWDINYGYTF. The CDR3 bases are TGCAGCGTTTGGGACATTAACTATGGCTACACCTTC. This chain connects TRBV29-1 to TRBJ1-2; a weak D match, TRBD1 (6 bases). V was clipped by 5 bases and J by 1 base, with 8 bases between them. The length of the CDR3 is 12 residues. Per the germline V gene, CDR1 is SQVTM and CDR2 is ANQGSEA.

In this sample, this clone turned up once. The genes are TRBV19 and TRBJ2-2; D might be TRBD2 (6 bases). The V end was cut by 3 bases, the J end by 2 bases, with 22 bases between. The CDR3 runs 19 residues. Germline lookup yields CDR1 LNHDA and CDR2 SQIVND (reference sequence). The CDR3 reads CASSIRGRPYGSNTGELFF. The CDR3 bases are TGTGCCAGTAGTATTAGAGGGAGGCCTTACGGCTCTAACACCGGGGAGCTGTTTTTT.

This clone was counted once. The junction and the germline gene differ at one end; a read error may be behind it. The chain carries TRBV6-5 and TRBJ2-7, with D perhaps given as TRBD1 or TRBD2 (6 bases each). CDR1 and CDR2 from the germline V gene are MNHEY and SVGAGI. The CDR3 is 14 amino acids. Here the CDR3 reads CASSPGATSTIWDF. Here the CDR3 DNA reads TGTGCCAGCAGTCCGGGGGCGACTTCTACGATTTGGGACTTC.

This clone came up once. The gene calls are TRBV7-8 and TRBJ2-1; TRBD2 matches 7 bases. Germline assignment: CDR1 SGHVS and CDR2 FQNEAQ. With 0 bases clipped from V and 0 bases from J, the junction kept 5 bases outside the gene matches. The CDR3 totals 17 residues. The CDR3 nucleotides are TGTGCCAGCAGCTTAGCGATTCGGACTAGCTCCTACAATGAGCAGTTCTTC. Its protein is CASSLAIRTSSYNEQFF. Using reference TRBV7-8 and TRBJ2-1 for the parts outside the CDR3, the full variable domain is GAGVSQSPRYKVAKRGQDVALRCDPISGHVSLFWYQQALGQGPEFLTYFQNEAQLDKSGLPSDRFFAERPEGSVSTLKIQRTQQEDSAVYLCASSLAIRTSSYNEQFFGPGTRLTVL.

The rearrangement joins TRBV27 to TRBJ2-7, with 10 bases matching TRBD1. With V trimmed by 6 bases and J by 3 bases, 8 bases remained unmatched. Germline CDR1 reads MNHEY; CDR2 reads SMNVEV (reference sequence). The CDR3 consists of 15 residues. The CDR3 is CASSQRTGGFYEQYF. CDR3 in DNA: TGTGCCAGCAGCCAACGGACAGGGGGTTTCTACGAGCAGTACTTC.

The chain combines TRBV5-4 with TRBJ2-1; 11 bases line up with TRBD1. The junction had 13 bases not matched to a gene; V was cut back by 4 bases and J by 4 bases. The CDR3 sequence is 18 residues long. The germline gives CDR1 SGHNT, CDR2 YYREEE (reference sequence). The CDR3 sequence: CASSPSDPGDRGYNEQFF. CDR3 DNA: TGTGCCAGCAGCCCTTCGGATCCCGGGGACAGGGGGTACAATGAGCAGTTCTTC.

CDR3 in amino acids: CASSGPVTYEQYF. The CDR3 DNA reads as TGTGCCAGCAGTGGCCCTGTTACCTACGAGCAGTACTTC. The rearrangement uses TRBV6-4 and TRBJ2-7; D gene ambiguous. The CDR3 has 13 residues. V was clipped by 4 bases and J by 2 bases, with 9 bases between them. Germline V CDR1 and CDR2: MRHNA, SNTAGT.

The chain carries TRBV10-3 and TRBJ2-5; TRBD1 aligns across 8 bases. Germline V gene sequence: CDR1 ENHRY, CDR2 SYGVKD. Trimming removed 2 bases from V and 4 bases from J; junction bases left unmatched: 6. There are 15 residues in the CDR3. CDR3 bases: TGTGCCATCAGTGAGCCGGACAGGGAAGGAGAGACCCAGTACTTC. Protein: CAISEPDREGETQYF.

The chain recombines TRBV5-1 with TRBJ2-1; D remains ambiguous. The CDR3 contains 17 residues. Trimming shortened V by 1 base and J by 2 bases, and 16 bases separated the two germline ends. CDR1 and CDR2 from the germline V gene are SGHRS and YFSETQ. DNA of the CDR3: TGCGCCAGCAGCTTGTTTCAAATAGCTAGTACCTACAATGAGCAGTTCTTC. Protein: CASSLFQIASTYNEQFF.

The chain uses TRBV28 and TRBJ2-7; a weak D match, TRBD1 (6 bases). Trimming stripped 7 bases from V and 5 bases from J, with 15 bases between. The germline V gene has CDR1 MDHEN and CDR2 SYDVKM. The CDR3 length is 13 residues. Written as DNA, the CDR3 is TGTGCCAGCACCTCCAGGGGATCCGACGAGCAGTACTTC. It specifies CASTSRGSDEQYF.

The chain links TRBV5-1 to TRBJ2-7; no firm D call. Per the germline V gene, CDR1 is SGHRS and CDR2 is YFSETQ. The germline V and J ends were trimmed by 1 base and 5 bases, with 10 bases remaining between them. This CDR3 comprises 13 residues. CDR3 bases: TGCGCCAGCAGCTTGTCGTTAGGGAACGAGCAGTACTTC. This gives the protein CASSLSLGNEQYF. Using reference TRBV5-1 and TRBJ2-7 for the parts outside the CDR3, the full variable domain is KAGVTQTPRYLIKTRGQQVTLSCSPISGHRSVSWYQQTPGQGLQFLFEYFSETQRNKGNFPGRFSGRQFSNSRSEMNVSTLELGDSALYLCASSLSLGNEQYFGPGTRLTVT.

The rearrangement joins TRBV5-4 to TRBJ2-5; TRBD2 might be the D (5 bases). Per the germline V gene, CDR1 is SGHNT and CDR2 is YYREEE (reference sequence). The CDR3 runs to 15 residues. V was trimmed by 4 bases and J by 1 base, leaving 14 bases between them. The CDR3 reads CASSNWGAIQETQYF. The CDR3 DNA reads as TGTGCCAGCAGCAATTGGGGAGCTATCCAAGAGACCCAGTACTTC. The entire variable domain, with the rest obtained from reference TRBV5-4 and TRBJ2-5, is as follows: ETGVTQSPTHLIKTRGQQVTLRCSSQSGHNTVSWYQQALGQGPQFIFQYYREEENGRGNFPPRFSGLQFPNYSSELNVNALELDDSALYLCASSNWGAIQETQYFGPGTRLLVL.